This TCR beta chain derives from a study of Ad26.COV2.S vaccination and SARS-CoV-2 variants. Study details: Ad26.COV2.S arm of COV1001 included the donor.

Libraries were prepared by immunoSEQ multiplex PCR; TCRdb keeps only in-frame clonotypes and omits some of them. The data hold roughly 500,000 clones, with 89% observed a single time. CDR3 size: 13 residues. V was cut by 5 bases and J by 13 bases, with 20 bases left in between. Germline CDR1 and CDR2: LNHDA and SQIVND (reference sequence). Indicated treatment: some 20 received Ad26.COV2.S at low or high dose, single or two shots; about five received placebo; per-sample allocation not given. Sampling happened 63 days after the first vaccine or placebo injection. This person who donated was an adult of 18-55 years in Boston. Wuhan-strain spike was delivered by a replication-incompetent Ad26 vector.

The sequence was obtained from a person aged 18-60 years who received the Ad26.COV2.S COVID-19 vaccine or a placebo. Sequenced material: peripheral blood, taken in a trial of Ad26.COV2.S vaccine versus placebo. V is TRBV19 and J is TRBJ2-5, with a weak D call TRBD1 (6 bases). The CDR3 coding sequence is TGTGCCAGTAGTTTGAACTTACCAGGGGTCCGGTACTTC. Its translation: CASSLNLPGVRYF.